The next 11 T cell receptor beta chains were all read from a single sample in a study of blood T cell repertoires in COVID-19. Measured with immunoSEQ multiplex PCR; TCRdb has only the in-frame clones, and not every one. The sample has 190,000 or so clones, about 89% seen once. Sample: peripheral blood. All receptors derive from a man in his forties with active or convalescent COVID-19.

V and J are TRBV27 and TRBJ2-5; 8 bases are a match to TRBD1. The CDR3 totals 14 residues. Germline V gives CDR1 MNHEY, CDR2 SMNVEV (reference sequence). V was pared by 5 bases and J by 7 bases, with 9 bases of the junction left unmatched. CDR3 amino acids: CASSHRDRIGTQYF. DNA of the CDR3: TGTGCCAGCAGTCATCGGGACAGGATAGGGACCCAGTACTTC.

The chain combines TRBV5-6 with TRBJ2-3; D possibly corresponds to TRBD2 (5 bases). Germline loops: CDR1 SGHDT, CDR2 YYEEEE. This CDR3 is built from 16 residues. Deletions cut 2 bases from V and 0 bases from J, with 13 bases between. The CDR3 sequence is CASSFGSGSSTDTQYF. The CDR3 nucleotides are TGTGCCAGCAGCTTTGGGTCGGGATCTAGCACAGATACGCAGTATTTT.

The chain recombines TRBV18 with TRBJ1-1; tentatively, D is TRBD1 (5 bases). CDR3 length: 13 amino acids. Germline loops: CDR1 KGHSH, CDR2 LQKENI. V dropped 5 bases and J dropped 1 base, with 8 bases sitting between them. DNA of the CDR3: TGTGCCAGCTCATCCCAGGGGAACACTGAAGCTTTCTTT. Its translation: CASSSQGNTEAFF.

The V gene is TRBV15, the J gene TRBJ1-2; the match to TRBD1 covers 10 bases. Trimming removed 4 bases from V and 8 bases from J; junction bases left unmatched: 7. Germline assignment: CDR1 LNHNV and CDR2 YYDKDF (reference sequence). This CDR3 is 14 amino acids long. CDR3 in DNA: TGTGCCACCAGCAACCCCGGGACAGGGGAAGGCTACACCTTC. Translation gives CATSNPGTGEGYTF.

In its sample, this clone was seen once. V usage is TRBV29-1 and J usage is TRBJ2-7; TRBD1 matches 7 bases. Germline values: CDR1 SQVTM, CDR2 ANQGSEA. Unmatched junction bases numbered 10, after V lost 0 bases and J lost 2 bases. The CDR3 spans 16 residues. Written as DNA, the CDR3 is TGCAGCGTTGAAGATCGTACCTCCGGGACAGCCTACGAGCAGTACTTC. Translation: CSVEDRTSGTAYEQYF.

In DNA form, the CDR3 reads TGTGCCAGCAGTTACGGATCACAGACCTTCAATCAGCCCCAGCATTTT. It encodes CASSYGSQTFNQPQHF. This rearrangement joins TRBV6-7 to TRBJ1-5, with unresolved D. TRBV6-7 is an open reading frame, and its role is uncertain. Deletions cut 2 bases from V and 3 bases from J, with 14 bases between. This CDR3 is built from 16 residues.

The V call is TRBV2, the J call TRBJ2-5; no definite D call. The V gene's germline CDR1 is SNHLY and CDR2 FYNNEI. The CDR3 covers 12 residues. V dropped 4 bases and J dropped 5 bases, with 8 bases sitting between them. This CDR3 is CASSVSRETQYF. CDR3 DNA sequence: TGTGCCAGCAGTGTCTCTCGGGAGACCCAGTACTTC.

The DNA of the CDR3 is TGTGCCACCAGTGTGGGGCAGCCTTATAACACAGATACGCAGTATTTT. This encodes CATSVGQPYNTDTQYF. V and J are TRBV24-1 and TRBJ2-3, with a weak D call TRBD1 (5 bases). The CDR3 contains 16 residues. Germline lookup yields CDR1 KGHDR and CDR2 SFDVKD. Trimming took off 5 bases at V and 2 bases at J, with 16 bases between the two ends.

The CDR3 loop is CASGSSGLREAFF. In nucleotides, the CDR3 is TGTGCCAGCGGTTCTTCAGGTTTGAGAGAAGCTTTCTTT. The V call is TRBV6-2 or TRBV6-3, the J call TRBJ1-1; D call uncertain. The CDR3 has 13 amino acids. Per germline, CDR1 MNHEY and CDR2 SVGEGT. Between the trimmed V and J ends, which lost 8 bases and 8 bases, there was a span of 18 bases.

For this clone: Different DNA sequences within this sample yield the same CDR3. This chain uses TRBV19 with TRBJ1-1; a possible D gene is TRBD1 (6 bases). V was pared by 2 bases and J by 0 bases, with 7 bases between. The CDR3 is 14 residues long. Germline V gene lookup returns CDR1 LNHDA and CDR2 SQIVND (reference sequence). The CDR3 here is CASSITGMNTEAFF. In DNA, the CDR3 is TGTGCCAGTAGTATAACAGGGATGAACACTGAAGCTTTCTTT.

This chain links TRBV30 with TRBJ1-4; D perhaps matches TRBD1 (6 bases). The germline V gene encodes CDR1 GTSNPN and CDR2 SVGIG (reference sequence). V was pared by 2 bases and J by 5 bases, with 15 bases between. This CDR3 comprises 15 residues. The CDR3 reads CAWSRLGTRNEKLFF. The DNA of the CDR3 is TGTGCCTGGAGTCGACTGGGGACAAGGAATGAAAAACTGTTTTTT.